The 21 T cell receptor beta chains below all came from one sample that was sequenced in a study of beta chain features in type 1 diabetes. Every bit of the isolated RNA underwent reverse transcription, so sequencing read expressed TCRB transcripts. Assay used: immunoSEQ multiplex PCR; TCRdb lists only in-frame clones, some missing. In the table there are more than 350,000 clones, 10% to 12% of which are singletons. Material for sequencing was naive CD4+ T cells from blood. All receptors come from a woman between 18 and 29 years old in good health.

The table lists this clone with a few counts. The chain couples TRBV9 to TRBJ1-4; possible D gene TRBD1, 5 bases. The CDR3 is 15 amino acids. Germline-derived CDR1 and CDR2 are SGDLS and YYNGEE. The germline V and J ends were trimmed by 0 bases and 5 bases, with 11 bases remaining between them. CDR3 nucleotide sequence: TGTGCCAGCAGCGTAGAGGGGTCGATGAATGAAAAACTGTTTTTT. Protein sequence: CASSVEGSMNEKLFF. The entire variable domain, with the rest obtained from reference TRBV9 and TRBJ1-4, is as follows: DSGVTQTPKHLITATGQRVTLRCSPRSGDLSVYWYQQSLDQGLQFLIQYYNGEERAKGNILERFSAQQFPDLHSELNLSSLELGDSALYFCASSVEGSMNEKLFFGSGTQLSVL.

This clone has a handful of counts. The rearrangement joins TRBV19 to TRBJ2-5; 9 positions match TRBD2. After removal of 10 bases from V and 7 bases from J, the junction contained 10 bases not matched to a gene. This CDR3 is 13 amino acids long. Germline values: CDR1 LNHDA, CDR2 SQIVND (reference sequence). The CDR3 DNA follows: TGTGCCACCAGCGCCGGGACTAGCACGACCCAGTACTTC. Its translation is CATSAGTSTTQYF.

CDR3 sequence reads: CASSLSIAYGLMGELFF. The CDR3 bases are TGTGCCAGCAGTTTATCGATAGCTTATGGCTTAATGGGGGAGCTGTTTTTT. V gene TRBV27 combines with J gene TRBJ2-2, with no clear D. The CDR3 totals 17 residues. CDR1 and CDR2 from the germline V gene are MNHEY and SMNVEV (reference sequence). The germline V and J ends were trimmed by 0 bases and 8 bases, with 19 bases remaining between them.

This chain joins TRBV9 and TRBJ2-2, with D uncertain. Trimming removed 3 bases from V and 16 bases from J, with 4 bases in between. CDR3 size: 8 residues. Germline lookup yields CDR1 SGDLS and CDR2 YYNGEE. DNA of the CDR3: TGTGCCAGCAGCGAACAGTTTTTT. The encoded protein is CASSEQFF. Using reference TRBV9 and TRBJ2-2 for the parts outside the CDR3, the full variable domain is DSGVTQTPKHLITATGQRVTLRCSPRSGDLSVYWYQQSLDQGLQFLIQYYNGEERAKGNILERFSAQQFPDLHSELNLSSLELGDSALYFCASSEQFFGEGSRLTVL.

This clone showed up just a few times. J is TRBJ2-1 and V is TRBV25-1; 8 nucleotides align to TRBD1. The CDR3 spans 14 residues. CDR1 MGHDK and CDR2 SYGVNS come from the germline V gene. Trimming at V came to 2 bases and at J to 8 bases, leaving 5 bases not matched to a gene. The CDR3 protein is CASSEQGARHEQFF. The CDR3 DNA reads TGTGCCAGCAGTGAACAGGGGGCTAGACATGAGCAGTTCTTC. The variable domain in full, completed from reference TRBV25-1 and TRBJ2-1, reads EADIYQTPRYLVIGTGKKITLECSQTMGHDKMYWYQQDPGMELHLIHYSYGVNSTEKGDLSSESTVSRIRTEHFPLTLESARPSHTSQYLCASSEQGARHEQFFGPGTRLTVL.

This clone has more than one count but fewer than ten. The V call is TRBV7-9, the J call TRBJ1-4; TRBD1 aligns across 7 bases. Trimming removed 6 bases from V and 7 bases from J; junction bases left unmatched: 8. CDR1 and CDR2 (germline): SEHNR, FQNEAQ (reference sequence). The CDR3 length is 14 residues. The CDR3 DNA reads TGTGCCAGCAGGAAAACAGGGGAAGCTGAAAAACTGTTTTTT. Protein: CASRKTGEAEKLFF.

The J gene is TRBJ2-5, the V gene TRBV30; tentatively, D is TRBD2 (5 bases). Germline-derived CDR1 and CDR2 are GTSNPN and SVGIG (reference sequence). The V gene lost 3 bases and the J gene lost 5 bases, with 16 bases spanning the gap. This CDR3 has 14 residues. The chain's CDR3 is CAWSAAGLPETQYF. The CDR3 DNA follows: TGTGCCTGGAGCGCTGCGGGTCTCCCGGAGACCCAGTACTTC. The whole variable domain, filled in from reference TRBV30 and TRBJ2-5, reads SQTIHQWPATLVQPVGSPLSLECTVEGTSNPNLYWYRQAAGRGLQLLFYSVGIGQISSEVPQNLSASRPQDRQFILSSKKLLLSDSGFYLCAWSAAGLPETQYFGPGTRLLVL.

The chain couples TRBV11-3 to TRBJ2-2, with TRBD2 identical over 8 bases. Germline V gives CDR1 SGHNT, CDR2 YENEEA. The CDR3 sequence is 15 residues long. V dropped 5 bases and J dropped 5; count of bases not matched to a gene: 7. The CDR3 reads CASSPGLGRTGELFF. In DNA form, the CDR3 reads TGTGCCAGCAGCCCGGGACTAGGGAGGACCGGGGAGCTGTTTTTT.

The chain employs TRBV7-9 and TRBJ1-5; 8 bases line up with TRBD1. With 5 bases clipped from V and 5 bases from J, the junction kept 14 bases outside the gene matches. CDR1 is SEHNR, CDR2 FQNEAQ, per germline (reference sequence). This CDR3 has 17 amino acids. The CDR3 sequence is CASSAPYQGAGDQPQHF. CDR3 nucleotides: TGTGCCAGCAGCGCCCCTTACCAGGGGGCAGGGGATCAGCCCCAGCATTTT.

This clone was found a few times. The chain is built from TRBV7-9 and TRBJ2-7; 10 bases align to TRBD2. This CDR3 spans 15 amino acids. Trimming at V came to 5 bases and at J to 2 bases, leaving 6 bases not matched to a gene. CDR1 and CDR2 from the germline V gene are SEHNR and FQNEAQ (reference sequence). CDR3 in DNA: TGTGCCAGCAGCATGCTAGCGGGAGAGGCCTACGAGCAGTACTTC. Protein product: CASSMLAGEAYEQYF.

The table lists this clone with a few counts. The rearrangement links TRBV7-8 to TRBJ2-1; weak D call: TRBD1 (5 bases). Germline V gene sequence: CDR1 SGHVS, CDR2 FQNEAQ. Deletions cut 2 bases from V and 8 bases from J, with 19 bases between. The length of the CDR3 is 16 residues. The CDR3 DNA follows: TGTGCCAGCAGCTTACGTTCTGACAATATACAGGATGAGCAGTTCTTC. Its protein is CASSLRSDNIQDEQFF.

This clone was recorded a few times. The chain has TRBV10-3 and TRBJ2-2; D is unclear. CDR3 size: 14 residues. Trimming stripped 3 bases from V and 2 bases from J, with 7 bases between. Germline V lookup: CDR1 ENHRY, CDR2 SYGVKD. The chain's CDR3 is CAISDELNTGELFF. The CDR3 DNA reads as TGTGCCATCAGTGATGAACTTAACACCGGGGAGCTGTTTTTT.

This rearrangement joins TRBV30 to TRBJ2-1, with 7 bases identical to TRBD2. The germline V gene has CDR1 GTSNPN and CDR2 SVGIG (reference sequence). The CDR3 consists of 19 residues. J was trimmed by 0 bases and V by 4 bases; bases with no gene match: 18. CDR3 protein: CAWTFRLANPYRSYNEQFF. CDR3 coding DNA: TGTGCCTGGACGTTTCGACTAGCCAATCCCTATCGCTCCTACAATGAGCAGTTCTTC.

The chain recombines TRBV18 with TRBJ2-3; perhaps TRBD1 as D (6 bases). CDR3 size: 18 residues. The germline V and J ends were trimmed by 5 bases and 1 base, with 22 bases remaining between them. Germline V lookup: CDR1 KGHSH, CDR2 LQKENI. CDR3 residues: CASSKDSPGWVGTDTQYF. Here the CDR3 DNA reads TGTGCCAGCTCAAAGGACAGTCCAGGTTGGGTCGGCACAGATACGCAGTATTTT.

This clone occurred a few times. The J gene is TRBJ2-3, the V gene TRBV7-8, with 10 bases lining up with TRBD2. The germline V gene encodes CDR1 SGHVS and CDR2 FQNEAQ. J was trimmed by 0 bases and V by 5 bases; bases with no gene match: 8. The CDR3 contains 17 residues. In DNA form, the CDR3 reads TGTGCCAGCAGCCCAAGGACTAGCGGAACTAGCACAGATACGCAGTATTTT. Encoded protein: CASSPRTSGTSTDTQYF.

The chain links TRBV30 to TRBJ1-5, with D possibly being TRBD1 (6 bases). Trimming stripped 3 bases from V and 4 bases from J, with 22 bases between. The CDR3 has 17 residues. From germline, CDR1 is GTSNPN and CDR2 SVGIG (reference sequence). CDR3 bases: TGTGCCTGGAGCCATGTCCGGGACACCCGAGGGAATCAGCCCCAGCATTTT. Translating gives CAWSHVRDTRGNQPQHF.

The CDR3 DNA sequence: TGTGCCAGCCTCGCCGGCCACCTTAGCGTCGATACGCAGTATTTT. Protein sequence: CASLAGHLSVDTQYF. J is TRBJ2-3 and V is TRBV19; D might be TRBD2 (5 bases). Between the trimmed V and J ends, which lost 9 bases and 6 bases, there was a span of 22 bases. This CDR3 is built from 15 residues. In germline, CDR1 is LNHDA, CDR2 SQIVND (reference sequence).

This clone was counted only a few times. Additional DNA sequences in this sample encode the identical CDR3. The CDR3 spells CASSGQGYEQYV. The CDR3 nucleotides read TGTGCCAGCAGCGGGCAGGGATACGAGCAGTACGTC. The chain combines TRBV2 with TRBJ2-7; a weak D match, TRBD1 (5 bases). Trimming shortened V by 6 bases and J by 4 bases, and 10 bases separated the two germline ends. The V gene's germline CDR1 is SNHLY and CDR2 FYNNEI. The CDR3 spans 12 residues.

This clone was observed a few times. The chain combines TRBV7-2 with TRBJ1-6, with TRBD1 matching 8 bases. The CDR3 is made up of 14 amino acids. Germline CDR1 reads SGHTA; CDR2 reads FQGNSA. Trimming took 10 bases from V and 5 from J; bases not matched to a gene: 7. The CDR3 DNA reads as TGTGCCACAAGGAGGACAGGGAATAATTCACCCCTCCACTTT. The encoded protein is CATRRTGNNSPLHF.

For the CDR3, the DNA is TGTGCCAGCAGTCCGGGACTACACACAGATACGCAGTATTTT. Its protein product is CASSPGLHTDTQYF. This chain links TRBV2 with TRBJ2-3, with 7 bases fitting TRBD2. V lost 5 bases and J lost 2; bases outside the gene matches: 4. From germline, CDR1 is SNHLY and CDR2 FYNNEI. The CDR3 is made up of 14 amino acids. The complete variable domain, with remaining parts taken from reference TRBV2 and TRBJ2-3, reads EPEVTQTPSHQVTQMGQEVILRCVPISNHLYFYWYRQILGQKVEFLVSFYNNEISEKSEIFDDQFSVERPDGSNFTLKIRSTKLEDSAMYFCASSPGLHTDTQYFGPGTRLTVL.

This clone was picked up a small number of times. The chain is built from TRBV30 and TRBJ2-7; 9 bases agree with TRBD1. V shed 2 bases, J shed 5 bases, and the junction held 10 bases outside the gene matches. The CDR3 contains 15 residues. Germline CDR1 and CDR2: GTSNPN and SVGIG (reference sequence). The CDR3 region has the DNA TGTGCCTGGAGTATATTCCAGGGACAGGGTAACGAGCAGTACTTC. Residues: CAWSIFQGQGNEQYF.